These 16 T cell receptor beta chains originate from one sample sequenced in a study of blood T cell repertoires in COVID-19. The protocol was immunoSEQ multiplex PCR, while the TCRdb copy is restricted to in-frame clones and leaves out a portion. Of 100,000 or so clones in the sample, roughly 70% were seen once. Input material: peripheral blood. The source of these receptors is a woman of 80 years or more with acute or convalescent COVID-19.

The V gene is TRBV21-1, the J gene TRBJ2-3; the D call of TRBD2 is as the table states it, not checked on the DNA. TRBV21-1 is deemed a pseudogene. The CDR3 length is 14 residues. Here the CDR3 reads CASRERGGQDTQYF. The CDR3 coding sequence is TGTGCCAGCAGAGAGCGGGGGGGCCAAGATACGCAGTATTTT.

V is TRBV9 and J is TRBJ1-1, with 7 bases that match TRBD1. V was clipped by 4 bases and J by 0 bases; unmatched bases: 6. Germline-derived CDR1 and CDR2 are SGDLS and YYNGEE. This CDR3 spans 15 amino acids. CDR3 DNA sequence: TGTGCCAGCAGCCCACAGGGGTACTTGAACACTGAAGCTTTCTTT. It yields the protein CASSPQGYLNTEAFF.

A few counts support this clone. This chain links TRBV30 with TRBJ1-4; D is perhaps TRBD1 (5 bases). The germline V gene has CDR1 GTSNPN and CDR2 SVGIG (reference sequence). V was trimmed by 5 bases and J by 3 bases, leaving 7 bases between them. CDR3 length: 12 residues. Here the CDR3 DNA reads TGTGCCTGGGACAGACCTAATGAAAAACTGTTTTTT. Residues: CAWDRPNEKLFF.

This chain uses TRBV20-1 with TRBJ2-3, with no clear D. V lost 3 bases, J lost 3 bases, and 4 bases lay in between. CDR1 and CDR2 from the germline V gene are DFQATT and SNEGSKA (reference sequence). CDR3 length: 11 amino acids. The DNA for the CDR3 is TGCAGTGCTAGCGGGACAGATACGCAGTATTTT. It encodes CSASGTDTQYF.

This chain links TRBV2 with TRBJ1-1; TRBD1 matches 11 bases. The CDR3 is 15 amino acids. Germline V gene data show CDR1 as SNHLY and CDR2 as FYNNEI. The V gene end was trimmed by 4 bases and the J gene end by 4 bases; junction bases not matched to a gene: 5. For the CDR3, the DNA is TGTGCCAGCAGTGGGACAGGGGGCGCGGGCACTGAAGCTTTCTTT. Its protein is CASSGTGGAGTEAFF.

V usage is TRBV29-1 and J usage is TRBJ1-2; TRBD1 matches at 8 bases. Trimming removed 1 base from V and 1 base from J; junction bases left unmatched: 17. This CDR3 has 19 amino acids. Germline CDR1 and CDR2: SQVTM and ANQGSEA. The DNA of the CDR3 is TGCAGCGTTGAAGGTCGTCAGGGACACGGGACAGGAAATAACTATGGCTACACCTTC. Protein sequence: CSVEGRQGHGTGNNYGYTF.

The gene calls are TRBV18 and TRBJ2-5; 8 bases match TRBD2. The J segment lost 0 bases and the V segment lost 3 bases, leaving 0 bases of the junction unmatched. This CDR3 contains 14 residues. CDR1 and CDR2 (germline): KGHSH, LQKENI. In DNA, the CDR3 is TGTGCCAGCTCACCGACTAGCGACCAAGAGACCCAGTACTTC. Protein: CASSPTSDQETQYF.

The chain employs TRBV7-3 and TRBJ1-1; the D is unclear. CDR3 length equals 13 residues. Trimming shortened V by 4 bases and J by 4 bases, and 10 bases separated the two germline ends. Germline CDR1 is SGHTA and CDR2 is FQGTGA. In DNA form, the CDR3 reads TGTGCCAGCAGCTCGTTGGGAGCCACTGAAGCTTTCTTT. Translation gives CASSSLGATEAFF.

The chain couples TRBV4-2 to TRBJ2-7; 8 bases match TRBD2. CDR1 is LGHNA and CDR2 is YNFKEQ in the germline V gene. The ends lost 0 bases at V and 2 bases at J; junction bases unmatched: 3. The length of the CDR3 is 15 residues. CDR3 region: CASSQELAEPYEQYF. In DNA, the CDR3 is TGTGCCAGCAGCCAAGAACTAGCGGAACCCTACGAGCAGTACTTC.

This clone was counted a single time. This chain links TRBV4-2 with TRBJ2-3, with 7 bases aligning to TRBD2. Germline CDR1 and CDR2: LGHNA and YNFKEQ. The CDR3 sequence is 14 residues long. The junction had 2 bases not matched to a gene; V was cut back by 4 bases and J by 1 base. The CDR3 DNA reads TGTGCCAGCAGCCGTACTAGCGGCACAGATACGCAGTATTTT. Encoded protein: CASSRTSGTDTQYF.

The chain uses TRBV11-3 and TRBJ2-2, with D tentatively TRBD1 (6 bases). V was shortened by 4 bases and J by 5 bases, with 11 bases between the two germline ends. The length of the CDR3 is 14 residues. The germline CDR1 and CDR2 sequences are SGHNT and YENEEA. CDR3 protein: CASSSYTGTGELFF. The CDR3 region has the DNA TGTGCCAGCAGCTCGTACACAGGGACCGGGGAGCTGTTTTTT. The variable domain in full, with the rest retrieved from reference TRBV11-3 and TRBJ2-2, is EAGVVQSPRYKIIEKKQPVAFWCNPISGHNTLYWYLQNLGQGPELLIRYENEEAVDDSQLPKDRFSAERLKGVDSTLKIQPAELGDSAVYLCASSSYTGTGELFFGEGSRLTVL.

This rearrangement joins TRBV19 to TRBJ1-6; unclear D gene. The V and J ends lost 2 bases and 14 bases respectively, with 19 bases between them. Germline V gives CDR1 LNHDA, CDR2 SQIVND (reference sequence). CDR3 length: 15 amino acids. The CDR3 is CASSIRGRAPSALHF. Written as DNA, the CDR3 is TGTGCCAGTAGTATACGAGGGAGAGCGCCTTCGGCCCTCCACTTT.

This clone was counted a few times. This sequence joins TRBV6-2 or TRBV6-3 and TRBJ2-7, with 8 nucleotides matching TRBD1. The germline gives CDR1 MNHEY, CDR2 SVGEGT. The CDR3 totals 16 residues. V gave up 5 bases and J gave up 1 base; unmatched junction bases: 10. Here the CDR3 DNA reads TGTGCCAGCAGTGACCTTCGACAGGGGTGGTCCTACGAGCAGTACTTC. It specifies CASSDLRQGWSYEQYF.

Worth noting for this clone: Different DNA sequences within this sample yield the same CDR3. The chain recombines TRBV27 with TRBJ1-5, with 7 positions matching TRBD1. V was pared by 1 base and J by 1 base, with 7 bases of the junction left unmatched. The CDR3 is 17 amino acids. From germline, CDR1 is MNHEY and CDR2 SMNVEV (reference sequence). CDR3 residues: CASSLYPPTGSNQPQHF. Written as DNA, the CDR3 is TGTGCCAGCAGTTTATACCCGCCGACAGGGAGCAATCAGCCCCAGCATTTT.

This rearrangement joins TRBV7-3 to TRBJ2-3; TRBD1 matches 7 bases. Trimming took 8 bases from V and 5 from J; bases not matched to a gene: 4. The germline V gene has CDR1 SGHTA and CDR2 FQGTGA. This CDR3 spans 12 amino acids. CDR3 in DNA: TGTGCCAGCGGGACAGTGAAAGATACGCAGTATTTT. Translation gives CASGTVKDTQYF. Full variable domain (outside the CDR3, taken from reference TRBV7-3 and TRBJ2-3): GAGVSQTPSNKVTEKGKYVELRCDPISGHTALYWYRQSLGQGPEFLIYFQGTGAADDSGLPNDRFFAVRPEGSVSTLKIQRTERGDSAVYLCASGTVKDTQYFGPGTRLTVL.

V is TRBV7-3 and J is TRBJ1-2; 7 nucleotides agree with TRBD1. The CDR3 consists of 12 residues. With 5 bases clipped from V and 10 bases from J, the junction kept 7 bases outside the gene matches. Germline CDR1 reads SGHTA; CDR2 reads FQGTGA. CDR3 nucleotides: TGTGCCAGCAGCCAGACAGGGACTGACTACACCTTC. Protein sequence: CASSQTGTDYTF.